This entry describes one T cell receptor beta chain. The length of the CDR3 is 21 residues. With 2 bases removed from V and 1 base from J, the gap between germline ends came to 30 bases. Looked up from germline, CDR1 is GTSNPN and CDR2 is SVGIG (reference sequence). The data are from a study of blood T cell repertoires in COVID-19. Looking at the study overall: The United States, Italy and Spain provided the acute and convalescent COVID-19 samples.

In the authors' workflow: Estimation of nucleated cell counts relied on the amplification of reference gene primers. Method: immunoSEQ multiplex PCR; TCRdb's copy keeps in-frame clones and lacks some. V, J and clone size are those of that table, while D and trimming were read from the DNA. Of 200,000 to 250,000 clones in the sample, about nine tenths were seen once. V usage is TRBV30 and J usage is TRBJ1-3; no clear D. Sequencing input: peripheral blood. This sequence originates from a man aged 60 to 69 with acute or convalescent COVID-19. The DNA for the CDR3 is TGTGCCTGGAGTCTCTATGTCGGGGTTGGCGGCAGAGGAACGTCTGGAAACACCATATATTTT. This encodes CAWSLYVGVGGRGTSGNTIYF.